Detailed here is one T cell receptor (beta chain). Its antigen is not identified. One junction end disagrees with the germline gene, perhaps due to a read error. This entry belongs to a study of blood T cells in healthy people across ages. Whole-study results and caveats: Older individuals had lower TCR beta diversity per million T cells (the decline was roughly linear).

With a J-beta primer mix and a sample-barcoded 5' primer, a second PCR ran roughly 6 to 11 cycles. A template-switch adaptor containing 12 random nucleotides labeled each cDNA molecule. In TCRdb, the 5' RACE reads were re-called with MiXCR into one record per CDR3 protein. The sample has 600,000 to 800,000 distinct CDR3 sequences, around 50% seen once. Germline CDR1 is MNHEY and CDR2 is SVGAGI. CDR3 length: 13 amino acids. The sample taken for sequencing was blood. J is TRBJ2-3 and V is TRBV6-5; D may be TRBD1 (6 bases). The clonotype comes from an elderly woman in good health. Here the CDR3 reads CASSYSTRGTQYF. The CDR3, as DNA: TGCGCCAGCAGTTACTCGACGAGGGGGACGCAGTATTTT.